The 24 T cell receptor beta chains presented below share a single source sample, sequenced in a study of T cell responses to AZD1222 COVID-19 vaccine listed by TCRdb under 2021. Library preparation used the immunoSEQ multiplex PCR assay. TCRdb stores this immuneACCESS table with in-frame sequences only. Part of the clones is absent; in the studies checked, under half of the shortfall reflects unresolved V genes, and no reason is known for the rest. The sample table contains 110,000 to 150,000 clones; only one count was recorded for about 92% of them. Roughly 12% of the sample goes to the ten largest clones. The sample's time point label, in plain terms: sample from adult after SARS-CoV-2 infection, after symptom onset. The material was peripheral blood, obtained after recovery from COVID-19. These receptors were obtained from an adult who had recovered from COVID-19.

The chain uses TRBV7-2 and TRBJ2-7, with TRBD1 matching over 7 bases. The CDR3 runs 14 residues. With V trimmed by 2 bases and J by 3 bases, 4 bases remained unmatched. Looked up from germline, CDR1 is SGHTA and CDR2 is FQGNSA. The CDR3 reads CASSLSTGIYEQYF. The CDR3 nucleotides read TGTGCCAGCAGCTTATCGACAGGGATCTACGAGCAGTACTTC.

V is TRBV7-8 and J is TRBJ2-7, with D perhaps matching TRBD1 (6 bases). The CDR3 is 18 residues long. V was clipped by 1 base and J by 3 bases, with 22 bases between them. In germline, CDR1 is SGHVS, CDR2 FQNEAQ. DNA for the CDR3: TGTGCCAGCAGCTTAGTGTTTGGTTTGGCAGGGGAGTACTACGAGCAGTACTTC. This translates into CASSLVFGLAGEYYEQYF.

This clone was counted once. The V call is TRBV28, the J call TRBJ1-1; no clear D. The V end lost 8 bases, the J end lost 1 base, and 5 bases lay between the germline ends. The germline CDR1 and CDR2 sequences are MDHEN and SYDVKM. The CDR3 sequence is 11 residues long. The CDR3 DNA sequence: TGTGCCAGCGCGTCGAACACTGAAGCTTTCTTT. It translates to CASASNTEAFF.

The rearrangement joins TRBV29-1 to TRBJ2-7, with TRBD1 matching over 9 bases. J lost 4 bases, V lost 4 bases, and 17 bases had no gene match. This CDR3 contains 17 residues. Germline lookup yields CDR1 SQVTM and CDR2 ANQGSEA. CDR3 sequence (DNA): TGCAGCGTTGGCGGACAGGGGTCCAATTCCCGAAGATACGAGCAGTACTTC. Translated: CSVGGQGSNSRRYEQYF.

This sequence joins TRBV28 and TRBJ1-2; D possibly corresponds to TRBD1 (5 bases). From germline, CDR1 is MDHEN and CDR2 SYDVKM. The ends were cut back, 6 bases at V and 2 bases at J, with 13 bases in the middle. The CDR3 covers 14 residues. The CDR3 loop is CASSPGDRNYGYTF. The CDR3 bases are TGTGCCAGCAGCCCGGGGGACCGCAACTATGGCTACACCTTC.

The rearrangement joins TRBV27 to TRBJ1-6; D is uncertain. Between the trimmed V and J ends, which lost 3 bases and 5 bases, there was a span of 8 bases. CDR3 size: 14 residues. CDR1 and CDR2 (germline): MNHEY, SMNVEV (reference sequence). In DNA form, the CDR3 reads TGTGCCAGCAGTTTCCCCGGGGATAATTCACCCCTCCACTTT. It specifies CASSFPGDNSPLHF.

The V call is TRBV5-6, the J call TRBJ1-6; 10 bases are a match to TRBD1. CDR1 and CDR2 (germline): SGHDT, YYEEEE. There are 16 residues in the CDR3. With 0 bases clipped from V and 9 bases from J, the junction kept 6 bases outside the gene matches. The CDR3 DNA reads TGTGCCAGCAGCTTGGGGAGACAGGGGGCCGTTTCACCCCTCCACTTT. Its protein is CASSLGRQGAVSPLHF.

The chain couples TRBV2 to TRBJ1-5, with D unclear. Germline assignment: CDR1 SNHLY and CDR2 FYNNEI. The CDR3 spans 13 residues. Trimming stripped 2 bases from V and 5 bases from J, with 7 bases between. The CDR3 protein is CASSENSDQPQHF. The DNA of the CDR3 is TGTGCCAGCAGTGAAAACAGTGATCAGCCCCAGCATTTT.

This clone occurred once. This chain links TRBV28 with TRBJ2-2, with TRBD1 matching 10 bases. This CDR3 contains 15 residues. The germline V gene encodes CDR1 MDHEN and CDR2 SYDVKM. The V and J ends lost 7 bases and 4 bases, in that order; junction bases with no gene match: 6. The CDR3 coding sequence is TGTGCCAGCATTCAAGGACAGGGGGGCACCGGGGAGCTGTTTTTT. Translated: CASIQGQGGTGELFF.

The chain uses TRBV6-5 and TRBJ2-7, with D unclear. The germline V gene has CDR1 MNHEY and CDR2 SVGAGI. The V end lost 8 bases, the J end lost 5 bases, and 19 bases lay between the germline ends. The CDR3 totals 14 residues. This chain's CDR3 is CASSSPSVVDEQYF. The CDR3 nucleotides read TGTGCCAGCTCCAGTCCATCAGTGGTCGACGAGCAGTACTTC.

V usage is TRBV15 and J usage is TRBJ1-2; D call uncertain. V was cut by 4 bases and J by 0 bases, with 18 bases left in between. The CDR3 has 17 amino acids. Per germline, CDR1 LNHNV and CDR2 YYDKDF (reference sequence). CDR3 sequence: CATSNKALRETNYGYTF. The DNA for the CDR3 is TGTGCCACCAGCAATAAGGCGTTGAGGGAAACTAACTATGGCTACACCTTC.

As DNA, the CDR3 is TGTGCCAGCAGCCCCCGCCCTCAGACACTTACGAACACTGAAGCTTTCTTT. Translation gives CASSPRPQTLTNTEAFF. V gene TRBV9 combines with J gene TRBJ1-1; no reliable D call. The V gene lost 4 bases and the J gene lost 1 base, with 20 bases spanning the gap. Germline assignment: CDR1 SGDLS and CDR2 YYNGEE. The CDR3 runs 17 residues. The full variable domain, with the rest looked up from reference TRBV9 and TRBJ1-1, is DSGVTQTPKHLITATGQRVTLRCSPRSGDLSVYWYQQSLDQGLQFLIQYYNGEERAKGNILERFSAQQFPDLHSELNLSSLELGDSALYFCASSPRPQTLTNTEAFFGQGTRLTVV.

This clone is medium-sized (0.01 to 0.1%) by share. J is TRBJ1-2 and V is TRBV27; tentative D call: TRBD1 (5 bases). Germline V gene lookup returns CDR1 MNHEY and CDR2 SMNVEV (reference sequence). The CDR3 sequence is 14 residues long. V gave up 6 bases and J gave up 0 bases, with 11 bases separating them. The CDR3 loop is CASRLSGANYGYTF. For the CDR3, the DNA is TGTGCCAGCAGGCTATCGGGGGCTAACTATGGCTACACCTTC.

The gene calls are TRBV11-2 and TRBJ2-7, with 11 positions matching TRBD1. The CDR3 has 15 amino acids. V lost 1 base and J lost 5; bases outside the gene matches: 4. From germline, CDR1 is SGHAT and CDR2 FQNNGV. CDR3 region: CASSLGGQGAHEQYF. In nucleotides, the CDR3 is TGTGCCAGCAGCTTAGGCGGACAGGGGGCACACGAGCAGTACTTC.

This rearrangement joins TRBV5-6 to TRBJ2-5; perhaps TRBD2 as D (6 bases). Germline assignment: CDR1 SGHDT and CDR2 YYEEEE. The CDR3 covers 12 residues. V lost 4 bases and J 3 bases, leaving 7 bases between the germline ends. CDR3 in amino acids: CASSRREETQYF. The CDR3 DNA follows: TGTGCCAGCAGCCGGAGGGAAGAGACCCAGTACTTC.

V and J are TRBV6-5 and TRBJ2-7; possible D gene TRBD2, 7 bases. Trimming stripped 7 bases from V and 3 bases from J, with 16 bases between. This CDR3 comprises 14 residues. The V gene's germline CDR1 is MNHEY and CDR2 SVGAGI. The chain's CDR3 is CASTLGGDYYEQYF. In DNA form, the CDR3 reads TGTGCCAGCACTCTAGGGGGGGACTACTACGAGCAGTACTTC.

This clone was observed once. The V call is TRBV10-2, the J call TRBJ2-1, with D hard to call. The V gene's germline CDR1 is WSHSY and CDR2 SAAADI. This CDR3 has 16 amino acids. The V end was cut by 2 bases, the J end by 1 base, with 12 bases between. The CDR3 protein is CASSERHSRSYNEQFF. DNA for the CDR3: TGCGCCAGCAGTGAGAGGCACAGCCGTTCCTACAATGAGCAGTTCTTC.

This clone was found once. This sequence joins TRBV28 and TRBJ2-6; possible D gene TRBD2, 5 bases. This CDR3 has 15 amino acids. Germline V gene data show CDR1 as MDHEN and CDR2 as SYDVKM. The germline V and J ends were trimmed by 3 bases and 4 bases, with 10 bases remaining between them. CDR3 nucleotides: TGTGCCAGCAGTTTCACGGGGTTAGGGGCCAACGTCCTGACTTTC. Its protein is CASSFTGLGANVLTF.

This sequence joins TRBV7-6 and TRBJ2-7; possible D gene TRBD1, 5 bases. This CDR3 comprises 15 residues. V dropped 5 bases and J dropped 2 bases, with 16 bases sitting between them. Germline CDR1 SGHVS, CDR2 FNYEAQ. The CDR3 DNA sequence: TGTGCCAGCAGCCTTCAGGGAACCCTTACCTACGAGCAGTACTTC. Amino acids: CASSLQGTLTYEQYF.

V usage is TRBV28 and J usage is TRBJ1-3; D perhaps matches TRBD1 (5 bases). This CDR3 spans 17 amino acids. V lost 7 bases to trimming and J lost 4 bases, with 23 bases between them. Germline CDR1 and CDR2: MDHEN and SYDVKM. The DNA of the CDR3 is TGTGCCAGCACCCCTGGGACCCTACGGGTGAAGGGAAACACCATATATTTT. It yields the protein CASTPGTLRVKGNTIYF.

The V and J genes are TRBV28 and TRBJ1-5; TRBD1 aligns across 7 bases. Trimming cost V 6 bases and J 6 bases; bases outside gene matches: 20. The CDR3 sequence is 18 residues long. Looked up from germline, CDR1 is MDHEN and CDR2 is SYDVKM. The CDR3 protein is CASSFGTVMDRHGQPQHF. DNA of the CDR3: TGTGCCAGCAGCTTCGGGACAGTAATGGACCGTCATGGTCAGCCCCAGCATTTT.

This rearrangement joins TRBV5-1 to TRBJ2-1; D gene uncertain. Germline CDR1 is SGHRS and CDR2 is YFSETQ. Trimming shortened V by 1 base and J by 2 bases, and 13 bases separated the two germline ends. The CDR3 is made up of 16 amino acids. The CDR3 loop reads CASSLSAAITYNEQFF. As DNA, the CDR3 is TGCGCCAGCAGCTTGTCGGCGGCAATTACCTACAATGAGCAGTTCTTC.

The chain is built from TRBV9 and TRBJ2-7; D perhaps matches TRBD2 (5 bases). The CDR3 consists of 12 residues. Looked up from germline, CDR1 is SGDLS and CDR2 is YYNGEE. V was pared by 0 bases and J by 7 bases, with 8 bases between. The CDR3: CASSVDPGEQYF. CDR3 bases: TGTGCCAGCAGCGTAGATCCGGGGGAGCAGTACTTC.

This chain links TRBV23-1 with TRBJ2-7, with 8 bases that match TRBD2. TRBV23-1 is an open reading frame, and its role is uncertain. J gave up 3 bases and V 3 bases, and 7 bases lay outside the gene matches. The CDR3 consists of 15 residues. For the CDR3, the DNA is TGCGCCAGCAGTCAGAGAGGACGGGAGGGCTACGAGCAGTACTTC. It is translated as CASSQRGREGYEQYF.